One sample yielded the 8 T cell receptor beta chains listed below, sequenced in a study of OX40 agonist ivuxolimab in advanced cancers. Measured with immunoSEQ multiplex PCR; TCRdb has only the in-frame clones, and not every one. The data show approximately 90,000 clones, around 90% seen once. The sequencing used CD4+ or CD8+ T cells sorted from blood, collected in a trial of the OX40 agonist ivuxolimab. These receptors were taken from an adult with an advanced solid tumor such as melanoma, head and neck, liver or kidney cancer.

The genes are TRBV15 and TRBJ2-7; tentative D call: TRBD2 (6 bases). The V end lost 9 bases, the J end lost 6 bases, and 18 bases lay between the germline ends. CDR1 and CDR2 (germline): LNHNV, YYDKDF (reference sequence). This CDR3 has 13 residues. The CDR3 DNA is TGTGCCACTCGCGGGATAGAGCGAGTCGAGCAGTACTTC. As protein: CATRGIERVEQYF.

This rearrangement joins TRBV6-5 to TRBJ2-5; 7 positions agree with TRBD2. This CDR3 region has 13 residues. The V segment lost 11 bases and the J segment 2 bases; nucleotides outside the gene matches: 8. Germline V gives CDR1 MNHEY, CDR2 SVGAGI. CDR3 amino acids: CAALAGEQETQYF. In nucleotides, the CDR3 is TGTGCCGCCCTGGCGGGGGAGCAAGAGACCCAGTACTTC.

The chain carries TRBV4-1 and TRBJ2-7, with 7 bases fitting TRBD2. The CDR3 is made up of 15 amino acids. CDR1 is MGHRA and CDR2 is YSYEKL in the germline V gene. With V trimmed by 4 bases and J by 0 bases, 6 bases remained unmatched. CDR3 coding DNA: TGCGCCAGCAGCCTGCGACTAGCCACCTCCTACGAGCAGTACTTC. Its protein is CASSLRLATSYEQYF.

The chain uses TRBV27 and TRBJ1-1; 8 bases match TRBD1. The CDR3 spans 17 residues. The V segment lost 3 bases and the J segment 0 bases; nucleotides outside the gene matches: 9. The germline V gene encodes CDR1 MNHEY and CDR2 SMNVEV (reference sequence). CDR3 loop: CASSFDRGRAMNTEAFF. CDR3 coding DNA: TGTGCCAGCAGTTTCGACAGGGGACGAGCGATGAACACTGAAGCTTTCTTT.

The chain couples TRBV28 to TRBJ1-2; D is perhaps TRBD1 (5 bases). V was pared by 11 bases and J by 4 bases, with 17 bases between. The germline CDR1 and CDR2 sequences are MDHEN and SYDVKM. CDR3 length: 13 residues. Here the CDR3 DNA reads TGTGCCGCCCGAACGGGGGGAAGCTATGGCTACACCTTC. This codes for CAARTGGSYGYTF.

This clone was observed many times. The rearrangement uses TRBV29-1 and TRBJ1-1, with D maybe TRBD1 (5 bases). The CDR3 covers 12 residues. V was trimmed by 6 bases and J by 5 bases, leaving 13 bases between them. The V gene's germline CDR1 is SQVTM and CDR2 ANQGSEA. The CDR3 loop reads CSVLDTWTEAFF. CDR3 DNA sequence: TGCAGCGTGTTGGACACTTGGACTGAAGCTTTCTTT. Variable domain in full (rest from reference TRBV29-1 and TRBJ1-1): SAVISQKPSRDICQRGTSLTIQCQVDSQVTMMFWYRQQPGQSLTLIATANQGSEATYESGFVIDKFPISRPNLTFSTLTVSNMSPEDSSIYLCSVLDTWTEAFFGQGTRLTVV.

Details on this clone: The sample contains more than one DNA sequence encoding this CDR3. The rearrangement uses TRBV5-1 and TRBJ1-5; no clear D. Germline-derived CDR1 and CDR2 are SGHRS and YFSETQ. The CDR3 sequence is 13 residues long. V was clipped by 4 bases and J by 4 bases, with 9 bases between them. Written as DNA, the CDR3 is TGCGCCAGCAGCCTCGAAACTAATCAGCCCCAGCATTTT. Translated, it gives CASSLETNQPQHF.

Only a few counts were recorded for this clone. This chain links TRBV29-1 with TRBJ1-1; D is unresolved. The germline CDR1 and CDR2 sequences are SQVTM and ANQGSEA. The V end lost 4 bases, the J end lost 1 base, and 1 base lay between the germline ends. The CDR3 totals 10 residues. The CDR3, as DNA: TGCAGCGTTGGGAACACTGAAGCTTTCTTT. Encoded protein: CSVGNTEAFF.